This TCR beta chain was obtained from a study of OX40 agonist ivuxolimab in advanced cancers. About the study: Patients were given ivuxolimab, an antibody that agonizes OX40 (CD134). Melanoma, hepatocellular carcinoma, head and neck or renal cell cancer occurred in dose-escalation patients. The study reported partial responses in three patients: one hepatocellular carcinoma, two cutaneous melanoma. General study results and limits: Certain nonresponders additionally had low normalized T-cell clonal expansion.

Comments on this clone: Its target is not known.

The germline V gene has CDR1 SGHNT and CDR2 YYREEE (reference sequence). CDR3 length: 16 amino acids. Trimming at V came to 4 bases and at J to 2 bases, leaving 5 bases not matched to a gene. Assay: immunoSEQ multiplex PCR; the TCRdb copy retains only in-frame clones and omits some. The sample carries about 100,000 clones, about 89% recorded once. V and J are TRBV5-4 and TRBJ2-2, with TRBD2 matching 10 bases. The receptor was isolated from an adult with an advanced solid tumor such as melanoma, head and neck, liver or kidney cancer. The sample in question was CD4+ or CD8+ T cells sorted from blood, obtained in a trial of the OX40 agonist ivuxolimab. This CDR3 reads CASSRPLAGNTGELFF. CDR3 nucleotides: TGTGCCAGCAGCCGCCCACTAGCGGGAAACACCGGGGAGCTGTTTTTT.